The sequence of this TCR beta chain was determined in a study of T-cell reconstitution after alpha-beta-depleted transplantation in children (dated by TCRdb to the mid-2010s). About the study as a whole: Using TCR repertoire profiling, the study quantitatively followed how T-cell immune reconstitution unfolded in children after TCRalphabeta/CD19-depleted allogeneic hematopoietic cell transplantation.

Library creation used PCR. For sequencing, an Illumina HiSeq 2500 was employed. Molecular barcoding was employed in the preparation of TCR libraries, with unique molecular identifiers being used to normalize TCRbeta repertoire quantification. TCRdb applied fastp at Q25 and MiXCR to the public reads, then kept only in-frame beta chains. Each CDR3 protein appears once, grouped with its most common genes and DNA. This sample is represented by more than 150,000 distinct CDR3 sequences; less than 8% of them were singletons. The ten largest clones add up to around 2.7% of the sample. This clonotype was detected ten times or more. Its antigen is still unknown. No base quality information exists; no much larger clone differs at one position. The germline ends are 13 bases apart after V is trimmed by 5 bases and J by 3 bases. Including cysteine and phenylalanine, the CDR3 has 14 amino acids. Only the CDR3 portion is preserved as DNA: 42 bases, with reading frame beginning at the first base. Per the germline V gene, MNHNS is the CDR1 and SASEGT is the CDR2.

This specimen consisted of PBMCs from the stem cell graft donor, obtained from the stem cell graft. The sequence was collected from a human donor who donated a stem cell graft to a child with Wiskott-Aldrich syndrome. Recombination linked TRBV6-1 to TRBJ1-1, and perhaps TRBD1 as D gene, on 6 matching bases. The DNA reads as follows: TGTGCCAGCAGTAAACAGGGTAGGGACACTGAAGCTTTCTTT. This gives the protein CASSKQGRDTEAFF.